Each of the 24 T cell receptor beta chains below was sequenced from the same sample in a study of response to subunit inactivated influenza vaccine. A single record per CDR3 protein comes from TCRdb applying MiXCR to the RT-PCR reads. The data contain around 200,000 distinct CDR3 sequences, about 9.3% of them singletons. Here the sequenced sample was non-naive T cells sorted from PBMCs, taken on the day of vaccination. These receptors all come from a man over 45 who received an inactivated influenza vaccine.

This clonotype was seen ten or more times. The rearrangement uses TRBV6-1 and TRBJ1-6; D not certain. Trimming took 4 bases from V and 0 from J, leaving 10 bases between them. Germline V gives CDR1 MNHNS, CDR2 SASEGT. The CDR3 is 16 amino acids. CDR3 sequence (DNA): TGTGCCAGCAGTGCCGGGTCCAGCTCCTATAATTCACCCCTCCACTTT. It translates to CASSAGSSSYNSPLHF.

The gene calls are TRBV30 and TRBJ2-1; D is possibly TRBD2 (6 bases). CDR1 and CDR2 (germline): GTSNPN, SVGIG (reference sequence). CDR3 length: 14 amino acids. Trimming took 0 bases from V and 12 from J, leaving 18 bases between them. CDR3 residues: CAWSVPGGVGRQFF. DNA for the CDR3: TGTGCCTGGAGTGTACCAGGAGGGGTAGGACGGCAGTTCTTC.

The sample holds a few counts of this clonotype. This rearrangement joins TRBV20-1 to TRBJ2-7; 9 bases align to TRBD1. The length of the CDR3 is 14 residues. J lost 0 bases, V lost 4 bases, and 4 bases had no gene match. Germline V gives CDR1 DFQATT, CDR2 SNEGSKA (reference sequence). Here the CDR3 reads CSAIPGQGSYEQYF. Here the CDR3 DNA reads TGCAGTGCTATCCCGGGACAGGGCTCCTACGAGCAGTACTTC.

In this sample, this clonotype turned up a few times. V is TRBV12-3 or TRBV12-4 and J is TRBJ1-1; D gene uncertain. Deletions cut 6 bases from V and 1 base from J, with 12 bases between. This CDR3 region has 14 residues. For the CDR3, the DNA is TGTGCCAGCAGCCCCGACGGGGAGAACACTGAAGCTTTCTTT. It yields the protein CASSPDGENTEAFF.

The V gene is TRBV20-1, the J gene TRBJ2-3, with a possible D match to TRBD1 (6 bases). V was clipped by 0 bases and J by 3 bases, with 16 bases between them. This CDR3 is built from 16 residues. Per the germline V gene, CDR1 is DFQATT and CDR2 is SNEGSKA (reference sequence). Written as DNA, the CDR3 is TGCAGTGCTAGAGATAGTGGCAGGGGAGCGACAGATACGCAGTATTTT. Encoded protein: CSARDSGRGATDTQYF.

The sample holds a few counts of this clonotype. This CDR3 is CASSQDLLPGGEQYF. In nucleotides, the CDR3 is TGCGCCAGCAGCCAAGATTTACTCCCCGGGGGCGAGCAGTACTTC. V is TRBV4-3 and J is TRBJ2-7; perhaps TRBD2 as D (6 bases). The germline gives CDR1 LGHNA, CDR2 YSLEER. Trimming pared 0 bases from V and 6 bases from J, leaving 15 bases between. This CDR3 is 15 amino acids long.

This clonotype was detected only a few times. The CDR3 here is CASSHTSGGANEQFF. CDR3 nucleotides: TGTGCCAGCAGCCATACTAGCGGGGGGGCCAATGAGCAGTTCTTC. The chain uses TRBV7-9 and TRBJ2-1, with 13 bases that match TRBD2. Germline CDR1 is SEHNR and CDR2 is FQNEAQ (reference sequence). Trimming at V came to 5 bases and at J to 6 bases, leaving 4 bases not matched to a gene. The CDR3 runs to 15 residues. The complete variable domain, with remaining parts taken from reference TRBV7-9 and TRBJ2-1, reads DTGVSQNPRHKITKRGQNVTFRCDPISEHNRLYWYRQTLGQGPEFLTYFQNEAQLEKSRLLSDRFSAERPKGSFSTLEIQRTEQGDSAMYLCASSHTSGGANEQFFGPGTRLTVL.

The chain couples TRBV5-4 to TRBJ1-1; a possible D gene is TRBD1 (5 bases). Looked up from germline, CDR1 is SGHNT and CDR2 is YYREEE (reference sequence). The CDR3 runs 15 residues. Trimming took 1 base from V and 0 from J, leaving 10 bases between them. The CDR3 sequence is CASSLIRGLNTEAFF. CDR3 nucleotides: TGTGCCAGCAGCTTGATCCGGGGGTTGAACACTGAAGCTTTCTTT.

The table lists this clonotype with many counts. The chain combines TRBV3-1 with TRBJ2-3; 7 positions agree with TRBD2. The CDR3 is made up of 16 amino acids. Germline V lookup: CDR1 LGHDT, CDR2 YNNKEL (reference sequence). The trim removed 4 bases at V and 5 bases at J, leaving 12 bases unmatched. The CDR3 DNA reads TGTGCCAGCAGCCGTTGGGAGGGACTGCGTAAAGATACGCAGTATTTT. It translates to CASSRWEGLRKDTQYF.

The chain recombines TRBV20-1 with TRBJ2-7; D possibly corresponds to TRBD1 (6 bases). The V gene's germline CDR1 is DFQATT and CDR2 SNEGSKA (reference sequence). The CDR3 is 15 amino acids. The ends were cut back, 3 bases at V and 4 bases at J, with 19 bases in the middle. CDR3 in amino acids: CSASRDIGSSYEQYF. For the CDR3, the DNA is TGCAGTGCTAGCCGGGACATCGGCTCAAGTTACGAGCAGTACTTC.

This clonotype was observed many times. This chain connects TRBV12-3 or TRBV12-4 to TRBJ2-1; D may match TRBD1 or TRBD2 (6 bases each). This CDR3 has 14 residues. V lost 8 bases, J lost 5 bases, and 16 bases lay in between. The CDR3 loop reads CASGSGARHNEQFF. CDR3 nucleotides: TGTGCCAGCGGATCGGGGGCCAGGCACAATGAGCAGTTCTTC.

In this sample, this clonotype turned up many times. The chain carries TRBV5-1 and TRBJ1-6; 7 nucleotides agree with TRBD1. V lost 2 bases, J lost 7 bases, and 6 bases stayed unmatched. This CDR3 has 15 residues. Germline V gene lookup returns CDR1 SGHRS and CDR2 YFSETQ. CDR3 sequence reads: CASSLQGQRNSPLHF. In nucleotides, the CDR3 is TGCGCCAGCAGCTTACAGGGACAGCGGAATTCACCCCTCCACTTT.

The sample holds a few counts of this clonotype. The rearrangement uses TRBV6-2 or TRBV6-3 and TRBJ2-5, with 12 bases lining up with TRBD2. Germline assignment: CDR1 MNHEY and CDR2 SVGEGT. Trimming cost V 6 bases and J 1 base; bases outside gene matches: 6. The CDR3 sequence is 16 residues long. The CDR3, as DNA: TGTGCCAGCAGGGCACCTAGCGGGGGGGTCCAAGAGACCCAGTACTTC. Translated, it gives CASRAPSGGVQETQYF.

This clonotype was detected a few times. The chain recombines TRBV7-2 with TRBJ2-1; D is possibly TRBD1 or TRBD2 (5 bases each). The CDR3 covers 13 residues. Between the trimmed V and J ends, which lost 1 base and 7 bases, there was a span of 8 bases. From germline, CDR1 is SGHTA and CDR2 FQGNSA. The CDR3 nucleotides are TGTGCCAGCAGCTTAGGGGGGAGTAATGAGCAGTTCTTC. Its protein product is CASSLGGSNEQFF. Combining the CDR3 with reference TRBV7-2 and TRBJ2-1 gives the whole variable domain GAGVSQSPSNKVTEKGKDVELRCDPISGHTALYWYRQSLGQGLEFLIYFQGNSAPDKSGLPSDRFSAERTGGSVSTLTIQRTQQEDSAVYLCASSLGGSNEQFFGPGTRLTVL.

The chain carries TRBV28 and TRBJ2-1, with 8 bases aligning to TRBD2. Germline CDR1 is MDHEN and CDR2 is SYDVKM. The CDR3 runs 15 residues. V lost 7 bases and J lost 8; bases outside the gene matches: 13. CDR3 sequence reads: CASNKPGLGVHEQFF. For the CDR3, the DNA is TGTGCCAGCAATAAACCGGGACTAGGTGTGCATGAGCAGTTCTTC.

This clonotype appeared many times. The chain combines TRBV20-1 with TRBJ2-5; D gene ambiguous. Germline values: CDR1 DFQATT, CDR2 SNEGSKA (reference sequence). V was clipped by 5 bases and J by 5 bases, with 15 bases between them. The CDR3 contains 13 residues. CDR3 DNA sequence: TGCAGTGCTCCGACACTTACTCAGGAGACCCAGTACTTC. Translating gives CSAPTLTQETQYF.

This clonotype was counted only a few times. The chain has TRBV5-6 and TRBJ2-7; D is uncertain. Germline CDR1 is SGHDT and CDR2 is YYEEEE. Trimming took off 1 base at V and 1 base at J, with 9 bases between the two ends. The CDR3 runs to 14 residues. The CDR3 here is CASSLSTSSYEQYF. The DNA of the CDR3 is TGTGCCAGCAGCTTGTCGACTTCATCCTACGAGCAGTACTTC.

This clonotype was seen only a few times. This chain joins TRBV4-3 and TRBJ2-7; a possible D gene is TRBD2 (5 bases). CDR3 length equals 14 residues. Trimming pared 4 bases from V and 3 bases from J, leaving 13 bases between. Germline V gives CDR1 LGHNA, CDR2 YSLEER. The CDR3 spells CASSPVRGNYEQYF. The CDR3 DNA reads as TGCGCCAGCAGCCCGGTCCGGGGTAACTACGAGCAGTACTTC.

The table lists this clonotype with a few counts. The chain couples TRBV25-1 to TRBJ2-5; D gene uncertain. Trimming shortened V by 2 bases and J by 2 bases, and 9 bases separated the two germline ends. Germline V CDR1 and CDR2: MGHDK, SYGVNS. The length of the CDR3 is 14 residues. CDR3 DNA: TGTGCCAGCAGTGAAAGAACAGCTCAAGAGACCCAGTACTTC. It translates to CASSERTAQETQYF.

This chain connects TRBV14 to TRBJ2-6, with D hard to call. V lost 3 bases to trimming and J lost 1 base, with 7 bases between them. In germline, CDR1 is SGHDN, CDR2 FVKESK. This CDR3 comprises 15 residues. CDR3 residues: CASSHMESGANVLTF. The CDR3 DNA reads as TGTGCCAGCAGCCACATGGAGTCTGGGGCCAACGTCCTGACTTTC. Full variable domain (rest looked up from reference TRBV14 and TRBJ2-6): EAGVTQFPSHSVIEKGQTVTLRCDPISGHDNLYWYRRVMGKEIKFLLHFVKESKQDESGMPNNRFLAERTGGTYSTLKVQPAELEDSGVYFCASSHMESGANVLTFGAGSRLTVL.

The CDR3 DNA follows: TGTGCCATCAGTGAACTTTGGACTAGCGGGACCACAGATACGCAGTATTTT. Amino acid sequence: CAISELWTSGTTDTQYF. The rearrangement links TRBV10-3 to TRBJ2-3, with TRBD2 matching 12 bases. The CDR3 totals 17 residues. The germline V gene has CDR1 ENHRY and CDR2 SYGVKD. J lost 2 bases, V lost 3 bases, and 6 bases had no gene match.

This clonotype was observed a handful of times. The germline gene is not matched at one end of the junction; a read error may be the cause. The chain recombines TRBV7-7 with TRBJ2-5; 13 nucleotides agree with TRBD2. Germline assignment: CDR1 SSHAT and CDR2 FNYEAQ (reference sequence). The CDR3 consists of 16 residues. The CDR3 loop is CASSRGLAGFQETQYF. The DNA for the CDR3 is TGTGCTAGCAGCCGGGGACTAGCGGGGTTCCAAGAGACCCAGTACTTC.

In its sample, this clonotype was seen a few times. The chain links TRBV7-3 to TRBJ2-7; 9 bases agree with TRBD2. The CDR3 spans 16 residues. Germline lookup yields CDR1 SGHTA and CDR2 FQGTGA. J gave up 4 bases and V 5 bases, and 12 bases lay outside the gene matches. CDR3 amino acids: CASSPPEVSGSYEQYF. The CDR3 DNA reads TGTGCCAGCAGCCCCCCGGAGGTTAGCGGGAGTTACGAGCAGTACTTC.

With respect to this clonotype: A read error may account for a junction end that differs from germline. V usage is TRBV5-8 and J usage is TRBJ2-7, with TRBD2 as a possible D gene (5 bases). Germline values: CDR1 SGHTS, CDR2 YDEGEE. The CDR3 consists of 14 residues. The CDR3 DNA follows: TGTGCCAGCTGCTTGGAGGTAGCTTCCTACGAGCAGTACTTC. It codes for CASCLEVASYEQYF.